The 11 T cell receptor beta chains in this list originate from one sample, sequenced in a study of CD8+CD57+ T cells in acquired aplastic anemia. TCR beta VDJ and CDR3 profiling used genomic DNA as template. TCRdb reprocessed the reads via MiXCR and lists one record per CDR3 protein. This table holds around 200,000 distinct CDR3 sequences, more than 55% found once. Patients selected for sequencing had displayed CD8+CD57+ cell expansion by flow cytometry. Sequences were obtained from sorted CD4+, CD8+, or CD8+CD57+ T cells (not recorded which) from PBMCs. The origin of the receptors is a human donor with aplastic anemia.

The chain employs TRBV6-7 and TRBJ1-6; 8 bases map to TRBD1. TRBV6-7 is recorded as an ORF, its role being uncertain. J gave up 5 bases and V 5 bases, and 5 bases lay outside the gene matches. The length of the CDR3 is 15 residues. For the CDR3, the DNA is TGTGCCAGCAGTGTCCTGACAGGGGATAATTCACCCCTCCACTTT. Translated, it gives CASSVLTGDNSPLHF.

The chain is built from TRBV19 and TRBJ1-6, with D maybe TRBD1 (5 bases). Germline V CDR1 and CDR2: LNHDA, SQIVND (reference sequence). The V gene lost 11 bases and the J gene lost 6 bases, with 17 bases spanning the gap. The CDR3 spans 14 residues. CDR3 bases: TGTGCCTCACGGGGGGTGGCACTTAATTCACCCCTCCACTTT. Amino acid sequence: CASRGVALNSPLHF. The whole variable domain, filled in from reference TRBV19 and TRBJ1-6, reads DGGITQSPKYLFRKEGQNVTLSCEQNLNHDAMYWYRQDPGQGLRLIYYSQIVNDFQKGDIAEGYSVSREKKESFPLTVTSAQKNPTAFYLCASRGVALNSPLHFGNGTRLTVT.

The chain uses TRBV5-1 and TRBJ2-3; no reliable D call. Trimming took off 3 bases at V and 4 bases at J, with 6 bases between the two ends. Germline-derived CDR1 and CDR2 are SGHRS and YFSETQ. The CDR3 sequence is 12 residues long. In DNA, the CDR3 is TGCGCCAGCAGCTACGACGCAGATACGCAGTATTTT. Translation gives CASSYDADTQYF.

This chain joins TRBV27 and TRBJ2-7, with a weak D call TRBD1 (6 bases). The CDR3 is made up of 13 amino acids. CDR1 is MNHEY, CDR2 SMNVEV, per germline (reference sequence). Trimming pared 1 base from V and 7 bases from J, leaving 11 bases between. DNA of the CDR3: TGTGCCAGCAGTTTATTGGGGGCTAAAGAGCAGTACTTC. Amino acid sequence: CASSLLGAKEQYF.

This clonotype was counted between two and nine times. J is TRBJ2-7 and V is TRBV20-1; 7 bases agree with TRBD1. The CDR3 covers 13 residues. Looked up from germline, CDR1 is DFQATT and CDR2 is SNEGSKA (reference sequence). V gave up 2 bases and J gave up 4 bases; unmatched junction bases: 5. The CDR3 nucleotides are TGCAGTGCTAGACGTACAGGGGCGTACGAGCAGTACTTC. Translation gives CSARRTGAYEQYF.

V usage is TRBV29-1 and J usage is TRBJ2-7; D uncertain. Germline V gene data show CDR1 as SQVTM and CDR2 as ANQGSEA. The CDR3 length is 12 residues. V dropped 0 bases and J dropped 6 bases, with 9 bases sitting between them. Here the CDR3 reads CSVEDGVTEQYF. CDR3 coding DNA: TGCAGCGTTGAAGATGGGGTAACCGAGCAGTACTTC.

About this clonotype itself: Mismatch with germline at one junction end may stem from a read error. The CDR3 DNA sequence: TGTGCCAGCAGTGAAAATCTGAGGGCCCAAGAGACCCAGTACTTC. It translates to CASSENLRAQETQYF. V gene TRBV10-3 combines with J gene TRBJ2-5, with D possibly TRBD2 on 5 matching bases. From germline, CDR1 is ENHRY and CDR2 SYGVKD. CDR3 length: 15 residues.

V gene TRBV20-1 combines with J gene TRBJ2-5; 9 positions match TRBD2. Germline V gene data show CDR1 as DFQATT and CDR2 as SNEGSKA (reference sequence). After removal of 6 bases from V and 5 bases from J, the junction contained 13 bases not matched to a gene. The CDR3 consists of 15 residues. CDR3 region: CSAPGPGLATETQYF. CDR3 bases: TGCAGTGCCCCAGGGCCGGGACTAGCAACGGAGACCCAGTACTTC.

This clonotype showed up just once. The chain combines TRBV19 with TRBJ1-2, with D tentatively TRBD1 (6 bases). In germline, CDR1 is LNHDA, CDR2 SQIVND (reference sequence). The length of the CDR3 is 12 residues. Trimming removed 5 bases from V and 8 bases from J, with 12 bases in between. CDR3 nucleotide sequence: TGTGCCAGTAGTCCACAGGGTAGGGGCTACACCTTC. Translated: CASSPQGRGYTF.

This clonotype was found a few times. V and J are TRBV7-9 and TRBJ1-6; a possible D gene is TRBD1 (5 bases). The germline gives CDR1 SEHNR, CDR2 FQNEAQ (reference sequence). The CDR3 has 14 amino acids. The V gene lost 2 bases and the J gene lost 7 bases, with 9 bases spanning the gap. The CDR3 is CASSLRGENSPLHF. The CDR3 nucleotides are TGTGCCAGCAGCTTAAGGGGCGAGAATTCACCCCTCCACTTT.

The CDR3 region is CASSVGPLSHEQYF. The DNA of the CDR3 is TGCGCCAGCAGTGTGGGCCCCCTCAGTCACGAGCAGTACTTC. The chain employs TRBV10-2 and TRBJ2-7; no reliable D call. The CDR3 spans 14 residues. The germline V and J ends were trimmed by 4 bases and 5 bases, with 15 bases remaining between them. Germline V gives CDR1 WSHSY, CDR2 SAAADI.